One sample yielded the 8 T cell receptor beta chains listed below, sequenced in a study of radiotherapy plus CTLA-4 blockade in lung cancer. Clones were sequenced by immunoSEQ multiplex PCR, and TCRdb holds only the in-frame ones, with some missing. The table shows 78,000 or so clones, with around nine tenths occurring only once. Specimen: peripheral blood, collected from a patient treated with radiotherapy plus ipilimumab. The receptor source for this set is a human donor with non-small cell lung cancer who had stable disease on radiotherapy plus ipilimumab.

This chain links TRBV27 with TRBJ1-2, with a weak D call TRBD1 (5 bases). V shed 6 bases and J shed 2 bases, with 25 bases lying between them. The germline gives CDR1 MNHEY, CDR2 SMNVEV (reference sequence). The CDR3 is made up of 18 amino acids. The CDR3 is CASRSRTRALTSNYGYTF. Written as DNA, the CDR3 is TGTGCCAGCAGAAGTAGGACCAGGGCGCTTACCTCAAACTATGGCTACACCTTC.

V gene TRBV28 combines with J gene TRBJ2-5; D is ambiguous. Trimming pared 7 bases from V and 5 bases from J, leaving 14 bases between. The CDR3 is 13 amino acids. Looked up from germline, CDR1 is MDHEN and CDR2 is SYDVKM. The CDR3 sequence is CASKPGDRETQYF. CDR3 coding DNA: TGTGCCAGCAAACCCGGTGATCGGGAGACCCAGTACTTC.

This chain joins TRBV7-9 and TRBJ2-5; D uncertain. The germline V and J ends were trimmed by 3 bases and 2 bases, with 13 bases remaining between them. CDR3 length: 15 amino acids. CDR1 is SEHNR, CDR2 FQNEAQ, per germline (reference sequence). In nucleotides, the CDR3 is TGTGCCAGCAGCTTCAGTGGGTTAGCTCAAGAGACCCAGTACTTC. Translation gives CASSFSGLAQETQYF.

V gene TRBV2 combines with J gene TRBJ1-1; 9 bases are a match to TRBD1. Trimming at V came to 1 base and at J to 0 bases, leaving 3 bases not matched to a gene. Germline V CDR1 and CDR2: SNHLY, FYNNEI. The CDR3 totals 16 residues. The DNA of the CDR3 is TGTGCCAGCAGTGAAGGGTGGACAGGGGTGAACACTGAAGCTTTCTTT. It is translated as CASSEGWTGVNTEAFF. Full variable domain (rest looked up from reference TRBV2 and TRBJ1-1): EPEVTQTPSHQVTQMGQEVILRCVPISNHLYFYWYRQILGQKVEFLVSFYNNEISEKSEIFDDQFSVERPDGSNFTLKIRSTKLEDSAMYFCASSEGWTGVNTEAFFGQGTRLTVV.

This clone was counted only a few times. J is TRBJ1-1 and V is TRBV25-1; D might be TRBD1 (5 bases). The CDR3 consists of 15 residues. Trimming removed 3 bases at V and 0 bases at J, with 11 bases between. Looked up from germline, CDR1 is MGHDK and CDR2 is SYGVNS. The CDR3 is CASSDPTDLNTEAFF. Here the CDR3 DNA reads TGTGCCAGCAGTGACCCGACAGATTTGAACACTGAAGCTTTCTTT.

This clone came up a few times. The chain links TRBV5-1 to TRBJ2-7; tentative D call: TRBD1 (6 bases). V lost 5 bases to trimming and J lost 0 bases, with 12 bases between them. Germline-derived CDR1 and CDR2 are SGHRS and YFSETQ. The CDR3 loop spans 14 amino acids. CDR3 DNA sequence: TGCGCCAGCAGTTCCACAGGGAGCTCCTACGAGCAGTACTTC. Translated: CASSSTGSSYEQYF.

The chain couples TRBV6-6 to TRBJ1-4, with 8 bases fitting TRBD1. CDR1 MNHNY and CDR2 SVGAGI come from the germline V gene (reference sequence). This CDR3 region has 15 residues. J gave up 5 bases and V 0 bases, and 2 bases lay outside the gene matches. The CDR3 loop is CASSYSGTGNEKLFF. As DNA, the CDR3 is TGTGCCAGCAGTTACTCCGGGACAGGAAATGAAAAACTGTTTTTT.

The chain couples TRBV5-6 to TRBJ1-1, with D unclear. Trimming left V 0 bases short and J 3 bases short, with 9 bases between. Germline CDR1 reads SGHDT; CDR2 reads YYEEEE. The CDR3 has 14 amino acids. The CDR3 reads CASSLEGGYTEAFF. The CDR3 coding sequence is TGTGCCAGCAGCTTGGAGGGCGGATACACTGAAGCTTTCTTT.